Following are 25 T cell receptor beta chains from one sample sequenced in a study of human T cells and chemical hapten exposure. Time point defined: pre-sensitization, week 0. The treatment denotes: therapeutic diphenylcyclopropenone sensitization with weekly scalp DPC. TCRdb processed the RACE reads anew with MiXCR; each CDR3 protein has one entry. The sample carries more than 300,000 distinct CDR3 sequences, 4.5% to 5.5% recorded once. Material: whole blood, obtained in connection with sensitization to the hapten diphenylcyclopropenone (DPC). The receptors shown here come from a woman in her late teens or twenties with alopecia areata. Some clones in this sample may be carry-over from other donors' samples.

The J gene is TRBJ1-2, the V gene TRBV20-1, with TRBD1 matching over 9 bases. CDR1 and CDR2 from the germline V gene are DFQATT and SNEGSKA (reference sequence). V lost 3 bases to trimming and J lost 5 bases; unmatched junction nucleotides: 4. The CDR3 runs 13 residues. CDR3 protein: CSASGDRVYGYTF. DNA for the CDR3: TGCAGTGCTAGTGGGGACAGGGTTTATGGCTACACCTTC.

This clonotype has a handful of counts. CDR3 DNA: TGTGCCAGCAGCTTAGAATTTAGGACAGGGAACCCTTACTACAATGAGCAGTTCTTC. Translating gives CASSLEFRTGNPYYNEQFF. The J gene is TRBJ2-1, the V gene TRBV7-9, with TRBD1 matching 8 bases. Germline V gives CDR1 SEHNR, CDR2 FQNEAQ (reference sequence). The V and J ends lost 1 base and 3 bases, in that order; junction bases with no gene match: 14. The CDR3 covers 19 residues.

In this sample, this clonotype turned up a few times. The chain joins TRBV4-2 to TRBJ2-3, with TRBD2 matching over 9 bases. This CDR3 has 16 amino acids. Germline V CDR1 and CDR2: LGHNA, YNFKEQ. V shed 2 bases and J 6 bases; nucleotides not matched to a gene: 9. The CDR3 here is CASSQRSRGGRDTQYF. The DNA for the CDR3 is TGTGCCAGCAGCCAACGGTCGCGGGGGGGCCGGGATACGCAGTATTTT.

This clonotype was counted ten times or more. This chain links TRBV6-2 or TRBV6-3 with TRBJ2-1; TRBD1 might be the D (6 bases). V was pared by 2 bases and J by 10 bases, with 15 bases between. The CDR3 extends over 14 amino acids. The germline V gene has CDR1 MNHEY and CDR2 SVGEGT. The DNA for the CDR3 is TGTGCCAGCAGTTACGAGTCAGGGGTTAGGGAGCAGTTCTTC. Its protein is CASSYESGVREQFF.

CDR3 sequence (DNA): TGCGCCAGCAGCCTTACGAGGGACATCTCTGGAAACACCATATATTTT. Its protein product is CASSLTRDISGNTIYF. This chain connects TRBV4-3 to TRBJ1-3, with D tentatively TRBD1 (6 bases). The CDR3 extends over 16 amino acids. V shed 4 bases and J shed 0 bases, with 13 bases lying between them. The germline V gene has CDR1 LGHNA and CDR2 YSLEER.

V and J are TRBV20-1 and TRBJ1-2, with TRBD1 matching 9 bases. This CDR3 is 14 amino acids long. Germline V lookup: CDR1 DFQATT, CDR2 SNEGSKA (reference sequence). Here the CDR3 reads CSAEKTGGLYGYTF. The CDR3 bases are TGCAGCGCCGAAAAGACAGGGGGATTGTATGGCTACACCTTC.

This clonotype was seen a handful of times. The J gene is TRBJ2-1, the V gene TRBV20-1; 7 bases are a match to TRBD2. V gave up 4 bases and J gave up 10 bases; unmatched junction bases: 13. Germline CDR1 DFQATT, CDR2 SNEGSKA (reference sequence). This CDR3 contains 14 residues. This chain's CDR3 is CSAKRTRSLPEQFF. DNA of the CDR3: TGCAGTGCTAAAAGGACTAGGTCGTTACCCGAGCAGTTCTTC.

The chain links TRBV5-1 to TRBJ1-1; a weak D match, TRBD1 (5 bases). Trimming shortened V by 0 bases and J by 4 bases, and 10 bases separated the two germline ends. The CDR3 extends over 14 amino acids. From germline, CDR1 is SGHRS and CDR2 YFSETQ. CDR3: CASSLGRGITEAFF. DNA of the CDR3: TGCGCCAGCAGCTTGGGTAGGGGAATCACTGAAGCTTTCTTT.

The gene calls are TRBV27 and TRBJ2-7; the D gene is possibly TRBD1 (5 bases). The CDR3 covers 15 residues. Trimming shortened V by 5 bases and J by 0 bases, and 14 bases separated the two germline ends. Germline-derived CDR1 and CDR2 are MNHEY and SMNVEV (reference sequence). The CDR3 sequence: CASSLTAAVSYEQYF. CDR3 nucleotides: TGTGCCAGCAGTCTGACAGCCGCCGTCTCCTACGAGCAGTACTTC.

In this sample, this clonotype turned up a few times. This chain uses TRBV12-3 or TRBV12-4 with TRBJ1-1; a weak D match, TRBD1 (5 bases). The CDR3 sequence is 16 residues long. Trimming removed 5 bases at V and 1 base at J, with 17 bases between. In nucleotides, the CDR3 is TGTGCCAGCAGTCCCCCGGGCCGGGGCCCGAACACTGAAGCTTTCTTT. The encoded protein is CASSPPGRGPNTEAFF.

This clonotype was recorded at least ten times. The chain carries TRBV28 and TRBJ1-1, with 7 bases aligning to TRBD1. Trimming removed 5 bases from V and 9 bases from J; junction bases left unmatched: 12. The germline CDR1 and CDR2 sequences are MDHEN and SYDVKM. This CDR3 is 14 amino acids long. The CDR3 DNA reads as TGTGCCAGCAGTAGAGGGGACAGAGAAGCAAAAGCTTTCTTT. Translated, it gives CASSRGDREAKAFF.

The chain links TRBV21-1 to TRBJ1-5. TRBV21-1 is a documented pseudogene. The CDR3 is made up of 11 amino acids. CDR3 loop: CASPRNQPQHF. Written as DNA, the CDR3 is TGTGCCAGCCCTCGCAATCAGCCCCAGCATTTT.

In its sample, this clonotype was seen once. Given a much more abundant clone one base away, this may be a read error. This chain joins TRBV4-3 and TRBJ2-4; maybe TRBD1 (6 bases). V was cut by 4 bases and J by 2 bases, with 12 bases left in between. Per germline, CDR1 LGHNA and CDR2 YSLEER. There are 15 residues in the CDR3. CDR3 sequence reads: CASSREGQTKNIQYF. CDR3 DNA: TGCGCCAGCAGCCGAGAAGGACAGACCAAAAACATTCAGTACTTC.

The V gene is TRBV14, the J gene TRBJ2-3; D is unresolved. The CDR3 spans 14 residues. The V gene lost 0 bases and the J gene lost 3 bases, with 7 bases spanning the gap. The germline V gene has CDR1 SGHDN and CDR2 FVKESK. The CDR3 sequence: CASSQDPSTDTQYF. Written as DNA, the CDR3 is TGTGCCAGCAGCCAAGATCCCAGTACAGATACGCAGTATTTT.

This clonotype was observed many times. The CDR3 nucleotides are TGTGCCAGCAGCTGGGGTCAGGGAGGGGAAAAACTGTTTTTT. It codes for CASSWGQGGEKLFF. The chain employs TRBV6-6 and TRBJ1-4; weak D call: TRBD1 (5 bases). CDR1 and CDR2 (germline): MNHNY, SVGAGI (reference sequence). CDR3 size: 14 residues. The V and J ends lost 6 bases and 8 bases respectively, with 16 bases between them.

The table lists this clonotype with a few counts. The gene calls are TRBV6-6 and TRBJ2-2; D is perhaps TRBD1 (6 bases). V lost 5 bases and J 3 bases, leaving 16 bases between the germline ends. Germline lookup yields CDR1 MNHNY and CDR2 SVGAGI (reference sequence). The CDR3 consists of 16 residues. The CDR3 loop reads CASSHYRAMDTGELFF. CDR3 DNA sequence: TGTGCCAGCAGTCATTACAGGGCAATGGACACCGGGGAGCTGTTTTTT.

In nucleotides, the CDR3 is TGTGCCAGCAGCCCCGGGACGATAAATTCACCCCTCCACTTT. Protein product: CASSPGTINSPLHF. This chain uses TRBV12-3 or TRBV12-4 with TRBJ1-6, with TRBD1 as a possible D gene (5 bases). V lost 6 bases, J lost 7 bases, and 13 bases lay in between. The CDR3 consists of 14 residues.

This clonotype was observed many times. The chain links TRBV29-1 to TRBJ2-7; D is ambiguous. This CDR3 has 14 amino acids. V lost 5 bases, J lost 3 bases, and 17 bases lay in between. Germline loops: CDR1 SQVTM, CDR2 ANQGSEA. The CDR3 region has the DNA TGCAGCGTTCTACGCTTGGACGGAGTCTACGAGCAGTACTTC. Translated: CSVLRLDGVYEQYF.

This clonotype came up many times. The chain links TRBV28 to TRBJ1-1; D remains ambiguous. This CDR3 has 14 residues. V lost 3 bases and J lost 1, with 9 bases in between. Germline-derived CDR1 and CDR2 are MDHEN and SYDVKM. The chain's CDR3 is CASSFTASNTEAFF. The DNA of the CDR3 is TGTGCCAGCAGTTTTACGGCTTCGAACACTGAAGCTTTCTTT.

This clonotype has just a few counts. This chain joins TRBV27 and TRBJ2-7, with a weak D call TRBD1 (6 bases). The CDR3 runs 16 residues. Germline assignment: CDR1 MNHEY and CDR2 SMNVEV (reference sequence). Trimming stripped 8 bases from V and 6 bases from J, with 26 bases between. The CDR3, as DNA: TGTGCCAGCGCCCTTTATTCCCGACAGGCGAGGGGCGAGCAGTACTTC. This codes for CASALYSRQARGEQYF.

This clonotype has a count of ten or more. This chain links TRBV4-2 with TRBJ2-3, with D possibly matching TRBD2 (7 bases). CDR3 length equals 17 residues. The V gene lost 1 base and the J gene lost 1 base, with 15 bases spanning the gap. Germline V lookup: CDR1 LGHNA, CDR2 YNFKEQ. The CDR3 spells CASSQAKGGEGTDTQYF. DNA for the CDR3: TGTGCCAGCAGCCAAGCAAAGGGGGGGGAAGGCACAGATACGCAGTATTTT.

The gene calls are TRBV6-5 and TRBJ1-2; no reliable D call. This CDR3 contains 14 residues. Between the trimmed V and J ends, which lost 0 bases and 4 bases, there was a span of 9 bases. Germline V gives CDR1 MNHEY, CDR2 SVGAGI. The DNA for the CDR3 is TGTGCCAGCAGTTACTCAGCCAGAACCTATGGCTACACCTTC. Translating gives CASSYSARTYGYTF.

The chain links TRBV7-9 to TRBJ1-1, with TRBD1 as a possible D gene (6 bases). Trimming shortened V by 5 bases and J by 0 bases, and 19 bases separated the two germline ends. This CDR3 is 17 amino acids long. From germline, CDR1 is SEHNR and CDR2 FQNEAQ (reference sequence). This CDR3 reads CASSLSPDRSMNTEAFF. The DNA for the CDR3 is TGTGCCAGCAGCCTTTCCCCAGACAGGAGCATGAACACTGAAGCTTTCTTT.

The chain has TRBV15 and TRBJ1-3; 8 bases fit TRBD1. CDR1 is LNHNV, CDR2 YYDKDF, per germline (reference sequence). Unmatched junction bases numbered 5, after V lost 0 bases and J lost 4 bases. The CDR3 is made up of 16 amino acids. The CDR3 reads CATSRDGRTGGNTIYF. The CDR3 nucleotides read TGTGCCACCAGCAGAGATGGTCGGACAGGGGGAAACACCATATATTTT.

The gene calls are TRBV2 and TRBJ1-2; 7 bases match TRBD1. Germline V gives CDR1 SNHLY, CDR2 FYNNEI. The length of the CDR3 is 15 residues. J was trimmed by 4 bases and V by 6 bases; bases with no gene match: 11. The CDR3 coding sequence is TGTGCCAGCAGCGTTCGTATTGGACAGGTCTATGGCTACACCTTC. It codes for CASSVRIGQVYGYTF.